The T cell receptor beta chain described here comes from a study of cytomegalovirus exposure and HLA in healthy donors. Study overall: Within the Caucasian-associated ancestry cluster were 81% of the approximately 390 genotyped donors.

The PCR had 60 Vbeta and 13 Jbeta primers. Profiled with immunoSEQ multiplex PCR; TCRdb holds only in-frame clones, not every one. Of about 98,000 clones listed, about four fifths are singletons. The origin of this receptor is a man aged 18-30 years in good health and CMV-seropositive. The sequencing input was PBMCs.

The DNA for the CDR3 is TGTGCCACCCGGGAGCGGGGAGGGGCCAAAAACATTCAGTACTTC. This gives the protein CATRERGGAKNIQYF. The chain is built from TRBV10-3 and TRBJ2-4; 7 nucleotides line up with TRBD2. Germline CDR1 reads ENHRY; CDR2 reads SYGVKD. The CDR3 contains 15 residues. Germline trimming cut 10 bases from V and 1 base from J; bases unmatched to any gene: 10.